These 9 T cell receptor beta chains were all obtained from the same sample, sequenced in a study of cytomegalovirus exposure and HLA in healthy donors. The PCR ran on 60 Vbeta and 13 Jbeta primers. TCRdb's table, derived via immunoSEQ multiplex PCR, lists solely in-frame clones and lacks some. The data contain some 130,000 clones, roughly 85% of them singletons. Sequencing input: PBMCs. The receptors here all came from a boy younger than 18 in good health and CMV-seronegative.

CDR3 nucleotide sequence: TGCGCCAGCAGCCAAGGGGTACTAGCGGTAGGAGAGCAGTTCTTC. Translation gives CASSQGVLAVGEQFF. The gene calls are TRBV4-3 and TRBJ2-1; 8 bases map to TRBD2. The CDR3 runs to 15 residues. V shed 1 base and J 10 bases; nucleotides not matched to a gene: 9. The germline V gene encodes CDR1 LGHNA and CDR2 YSLEER.

The chain is built from TRBV5-6 and TRBJ2-3; 15 nucleotides line up with TRBD2. The J segment lost 5 bases and the V segment lost 4 bases, leaving 14 bases of the junction unmatched. The CDR3 runs 19 residues. Germline V gene sequence: CDR1 SGHDT, CDR2 YYEEEE. The DNA for the CDR3 is TGTGCCAGCAGCCCCACAGGACTAGCGGGAGGGCCCCTGGGAGATACGCAGTATTTT. Translated: CASSPTGLAGGPLGDTQYF.

The chain carries TRBV30 and TRBJ2-3; D gene unclear. Germline CDR1 reads GTSNPN; CDR2 reads SVGIG (reference sequence). V lost 5 bases and J lost 3, with 15 bases in between. The length of the CDR3 is 14 residues. CDR3: CAWDPTGGTDTQYF. The CDR3 nucleotides are TGTGCCTGGGACCCGACGGGTGGGACAGATACGCAGTATTTT.

This clone has a single count. The chain carries TRBV5-1 and TRBJ2-1, with TRBD2 matching over 14 bases. Germline V gives CDR1 SGHRS, CDR2 YFSETQ. V was clipped by 3 bases and J by 8 bases; unmatched bases: 10. This CDR3 region has 17 residues. CDR3 in amino acids: CASSSTGLAGARDEQFF. The CDR3 nucleotides read TGCGCCAGCAGCTCGACGGGACTAGCGGGAGCAAGGGATGAGCAGTTCTTC.

The chain combines TRBV14 with TRBJ1-2, with a weak D call TRBD1 (5 bases). V gave up 0 bases and J gave up 3 bases, with 11 bases separating them. The CDR3 is 15 amino acids. Germline lookup yields CDR1 SGHDN and CDR2 FVKESK. The CDR3 protein is CASSQDAGLDYGYTF. For the CDR3, the DNA is TGTGCCAGCAGCCAAGATGCGGGGCTCGACTATGGCTACACCTTC. The whole variable domain, remainder taken from reference TRBV14 and TRBJ1-2, is EAGVTQFPSHSVIEKGQTVTLRCDPISGHDNLYWYRRVMGKEIKFLLHFVKESKQDESGMPNNRFLAERTGGTYSTLKVQPAELEDSGVYFCASSQDAGLDYGYTFGSGTRLTVV.

This clone was recorded a few times. The chain's CDR3 is CASSPGGALGEKLFF. The CDR3, as DNA: TGTGCCAGCAGCCCCGGGGGGGCATTAGGGGAAAAACTGTTTTTT. This chain uses TRBV7-2 with TRBJ1-4; possible D gene TRBD1, 6 bases. Germline CDR1 reads SGHTA; CDR2 reads FQGNSA. This CDR3 comprises 15 residues. V was pared by 5 bases and J by 8 bases, with 18 bases between.

The chain employs TRBV2 and TRBJ1-5; D not resolved. Germline-derived CDR1 and CDR2 are SNHLY and FYNNEI. Trimming shortened V by 2 bases and J by 0 bases, and 2 bases separated the two germline ends. The CDR3 is 13 residues long. Here the CDR3 reads CASSEYSNQPQHF. The DNA for the CDR3 is TGTGCCAGCAGTGAATATAGCAATCAGCCCCAGCATTTT. Based on the CDR3 plus reference TRBV2 and TRBJ1-5, the full variable domain is EPEVTQTPSHQVTQMGQEVILRCVPISNHLYFYWYRQILGQKVEFLVSFYNNEISEKSEIFDDQFSVERPDGSNFTLKIRSTKLEDSAMYFCASSEYSNQPQHFGDGTRLSIL.

The chain recombines TRBV27 with TRBJ2-2; 7 bases are a match to TRBD1. Germline values: CDR1 MNHEY, CDR2 SMNVEV (reference sequence). CDR3 length equals 13 residues. The CDR3 coding sequence is TGTGCTCTTGGGACAGAGAACACCGGGGAGCTGTTTTTT. Encoded protein: CALGTENTGELFF.

The chain employs TRBV7-9 and TRBJ1-5; 9 bases fit TRBD1. V trimming: 3 bases; J trimming: 6 bases; junction bases outside the gene matches: 6. Looked up from germline, CDR1 is SEHNR and CDR2 is FQNEAQ (reference sequence). CDR3 length: 15 amino acids. CDR3 amino acids: CASSFGTGQAQPQHF. CDR3 DNA: TGTGCCAGCAGCTTTGGGACAGGGCAGGCTCAGCCCCAGCATTTT.